Reported below is one TCR beta chain. Its antigen specificity is not known. The input lacks base qualities; no much larger clone sits a single base away. Reading the germline V gene (reference sequence) gives CDR1 SGHAT and CDR2 FQDESV. V is cut back by 8 bases and J by 4 bases, with 4 bases in the junction unmatched. Including the terminal cysteine and phenylalanine, the CDR3 comprises 13 residues. The entry retains the CDR3 DNA only, 39 bases that are in frame from base 1. This record belongs to a study of blood T cell repertoires in COVID-19 (dated by TCRdb to between 2020 and 2021). For context, the study as a whole: Samples from collaborators originated in the United States, Italy and Spain and spanned both the acute and convalescent phases of COVID-19. The prospective study material was composed of cDNA or gDNA derived from T cells, B-cell-depleted T cells, or PBMCs. Deeply sampled blood TCRbeta repertoires from subjects exposed to, actively infected with, or recovered from COVID-19 were included in the dataset. The repertoires were released in a freely available public database meant as a resource for research on the immune response to SARS-CoV-2. Samples were obtained from the ongoing ImmuneRACE study (first 160 participants) and from approximately 1,200 subjects provided by 6 global collaborators. Sample metadata almost always included a de-identified subject ID, COVID-19 status, age in years and sex. HLA class I and class II types, where available, came from metadata supplied by the sample provider rather than from assay-based typing. Overall study outcomes, separate from this receptor: The amount of clinical and demographic metadata varied by source and participant and was provided uncurated.

The immunoSEQ Assay, a bias-controlled multiplex PCR, was used to amplify TCRbeta CDR3 regions from genomic DNA. The study's processing was this. The number of nucleated cells in each sample was estimated from the amplification of reference gene primers within the assay. To quantify the absolute abundance of each unique TCRbeta CDR3 rearrangement, sequence reads were collapsed and filtered. For each sample, productive Simpson clonality was calculated by taking the square root of Simpson's diversity index across productive rearrangements. TCRdb holds this immuneACCESS table with in-frame rearrangements only. Some clones are missing; in checked studies, unresolved V genes explain under half, and the rest has no known cause. The V and J calls and the clone size are those of that table, but D and trimming were determined from the DNA. This sample gives about 270,000 clones in total; roughly nine tenths of them show up just once. Around 8.8% of the sample goes to the ten largest clones.

The collaborating institutions used their own protocols to collect whole blood in K2EDTA tubes. For TCRbeta analysis, collaborator samples were shipped as frozen whole blood, as isolated PBMCs, or as DNA extracted from either sample type. The sequenced sample consisted of peripheral blood. This sequence originates from a man in his forties with active or convalescent COVID-19. The chain links TRBV11-1 with TRBJ2-1; 8 bases in between match TRBD2. The DNA sequence is as follows: TGTGCCAGCGTTAGCGGGAATTACAATGAGCAGTTCTTC. Its protein is CASVSGNYNEQFF. The CDR3, completed at both ends by the reference TRBV11-1 and TRBJ2-1 genes, gives the full variable domain EAEVAQSPRYKITEKSQAVAFWCDPISGHATLYWYRQILGQGPELLVQFQDESVVDDSQLPKDRFSAERLKGVDSTLKIQPAELGDSAMYLCASVSGNYNEQFFGPGTRLTVL.